This TCR beta chain emerged from a study of cytomegalovirus exposure and HLA in healthy donors. Primers for the PCR totalled 60 Vbeta and 13 Jbeta. Method: immunoSEQ multiplex PCR; TCRdb's copy keeps in-frame clones and lacks some. Here the sample spans about 150,000 clones, roughly 72% being singletons. CDR3 length equals 13 residues. Trimming removed 2 bases from V and 2 bases from J, with 6 bases in between. From germline, CDR1 is SGHAT and CDR2 FQNNGV. This chain uses TRBV11-2 with TRBJ1-2; unclear D gene. The sample comprised PBMCs. This sequence originates from a man aged 40-50 years in good health and CMV-seronegative. The CDR3 is CASSLNGNYGYTF. CDR3 in DNA: TGTGCCAGCAGCTTAAATGGCAACTATGGCTACACCTTC.